The clone carrying this T cell receptor beta chain occurred a few times. Its antigen is unidentified. The data derive from a study of shared clonotypes between healthy human individuals. On the study more broadly: Each donor's CD4 naive and CD4 memory cells filled three plates apiece, CD8 naive two, and CD8 memory one. Overall study findings and caveats: In contrast to clonotypes shared by all four donors, non-shared clonotypes had lower generation probabilities.

For each subset, genomic DNA was distributed in equal portions over several immunoSEQ plates. Per the study methods: Filtering differed because ImmunoSEQ produced junction-only sequences that carried no quality scores. Sequencing was performed with immunoSEQ multiplex PCR; in TCRdb, only in-frame clones are kept and a portion is missing. V and J calls plus clone size are reproduced from that table; the DNA served to infer D and trimming. The table records 2 million to 3 million clones, 93% of them present only once. Germline CDR1 reads SNHLY; CDR2 reads FYNNEI. CDR3 length: 13 residues. V was trimmed by 5 bases and J by 4 bases, leaving 11 bases between them.

The sequenced sample was naive CD4+ T cells from PBMCs. This sample's subset: CD45RA+ positively selected. This rearrangement joins TRBV2 to TRBJ1-1; perhaps TRBD1 as D (6 bases). The clonotype was recovered from a man younger than 30 in good health. Some clones in this sample may be carry-over from other donors' samples. The CDR3 DNA is TGTGCCAGCAGTCAACAGGGTGCCACTGAAGCTTTCTTT. Translation: CASSQQGATEAFF.